This passage covers 3 T cell receptor beta chains from one sample sequenced in a study of blood T cells in healthy people across ages. A second about 7 to 11 cycle PCR used barcoded and J-beta primers. Using its own MiXCR run on the 5' RACE reads, TCRdb lists one record per CDR3 protein. In the table there are about 800,000 distinct CDR3 sequences, roughly 25% of which are singletons. This sample was shared with a second study, whose subject was T cells of mothers and their children.

The sample taken for sequencing was blood. These receptors were obtained from a boy aged 5 to 17 in good health.

A few counts support this clonotype. CDR3 loop: CASSLAWTGEYEQYF. CDR3 DNA: TGCGCCAGCAGCTTGGCTTGGACAGGGGAATACGAGCAGTACTTC. The chain links TRBV5-1 to TRBJ2-7, with 9 bases fitting TRBD1. This CDR3 spans 15 amino acids. Per the germline V gene, CDR1 is SGHRS and CDR2 is YFSETQ. The ends lost 0 bases at V and 4 bases at J; junction bases unmatched: 5.

The chain joins TRBV21-1 to TRBJ2-1; the table's D call, TRBD1, was not checked against the DNA. TRBV21-1 is designated a pseudogene. This CDR3 region has 16 residues. This CDR3 reads CASSPPFKSSYNEQFF. The CDR3 region has the DNA TGTGCCAGCAGCCCCCCCTTCAAGAGCTCCTACAATGAGCAGTTCTTC.

In this sample, this clonotype turned up many times. The chain links TRBV2 to TRBJ2-3, with TRBD2 identical over 10 bases. Germline CDR1 and CDR2: SNHLY and FYNNEI. V shed 6 bases, J shed 1 base, and the junction held 4 bases outside the gene matches. The CDR3 is 15 residues long. As DNA, the CDR3 is TGTGCCAGCAGCCAAGGGACTAGCGGCACAGATACGCAGTATTTT. It translates to CASSQGTSGTDTQYF.